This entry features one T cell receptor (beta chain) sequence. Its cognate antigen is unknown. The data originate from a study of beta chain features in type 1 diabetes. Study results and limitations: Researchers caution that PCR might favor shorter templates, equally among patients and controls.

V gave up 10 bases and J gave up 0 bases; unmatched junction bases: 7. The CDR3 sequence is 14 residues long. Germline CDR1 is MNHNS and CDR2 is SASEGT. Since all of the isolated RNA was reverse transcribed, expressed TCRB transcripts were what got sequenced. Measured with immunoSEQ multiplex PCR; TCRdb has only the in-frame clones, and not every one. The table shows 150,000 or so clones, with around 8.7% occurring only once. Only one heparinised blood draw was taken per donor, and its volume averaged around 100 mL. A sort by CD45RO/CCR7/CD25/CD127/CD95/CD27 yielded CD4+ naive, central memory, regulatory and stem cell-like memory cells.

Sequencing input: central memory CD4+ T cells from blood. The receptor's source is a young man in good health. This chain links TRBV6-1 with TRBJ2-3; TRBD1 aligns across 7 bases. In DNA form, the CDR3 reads TGTGCCACCGGAGACAGGGAGAGCACAGATACGCAGTATTTT. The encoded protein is CATGDRESTDTQYF.